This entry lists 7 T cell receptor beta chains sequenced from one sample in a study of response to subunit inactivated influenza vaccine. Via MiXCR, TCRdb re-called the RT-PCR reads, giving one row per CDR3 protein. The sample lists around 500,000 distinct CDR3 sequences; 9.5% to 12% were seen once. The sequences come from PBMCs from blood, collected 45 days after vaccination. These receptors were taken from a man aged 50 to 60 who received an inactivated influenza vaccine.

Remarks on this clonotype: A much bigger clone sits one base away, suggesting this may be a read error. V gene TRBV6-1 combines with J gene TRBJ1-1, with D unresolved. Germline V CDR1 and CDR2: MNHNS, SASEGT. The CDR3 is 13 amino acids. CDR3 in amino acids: CASSAGPRTEAYF. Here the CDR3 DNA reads TGTGCCAGCAGCGCCGGGCCGAGAACTGAAGCTTACTTT.

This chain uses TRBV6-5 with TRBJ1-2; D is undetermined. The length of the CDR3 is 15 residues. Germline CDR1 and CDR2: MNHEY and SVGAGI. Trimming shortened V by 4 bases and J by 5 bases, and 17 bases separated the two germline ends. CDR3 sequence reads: CASSFYFGSQYGYTF. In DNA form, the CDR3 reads TGTGCCAGCAGTTTCTATTTCGGCAGCCAGTATGGCTACACCTTC.

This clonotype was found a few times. CDR3 nucleotides: TGTGCCAGCAGCTTTTCAGGGGATGAGCAGTTCTTC. Its protein is CASSFSGDEQFF. The chain joins TRBV11-3 to TRBJ2-1, with D perhaps TRBD1 (6 bases). The length of the CDR3 is 12 residues. The V and J ends lost 3 bases and 8 bases respectively, with 8 bases between them. Germline values: CDR1 SGHNT, CDR2 YENEEA.

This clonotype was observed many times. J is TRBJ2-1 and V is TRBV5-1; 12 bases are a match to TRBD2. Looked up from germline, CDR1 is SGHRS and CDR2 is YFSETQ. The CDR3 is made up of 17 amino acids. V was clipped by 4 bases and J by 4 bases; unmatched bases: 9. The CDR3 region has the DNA TGCGCCAGCAGCCAGGGCCTAGCGGGGGGGTTTTACAATGAGCAGTTCTTC. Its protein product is CASSQGLAGGFYNEQFF.

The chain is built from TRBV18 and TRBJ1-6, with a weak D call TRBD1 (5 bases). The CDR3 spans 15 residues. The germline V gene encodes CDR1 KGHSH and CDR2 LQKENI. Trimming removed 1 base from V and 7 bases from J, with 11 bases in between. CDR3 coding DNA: TGTGCCAGCTCACCACTAGAGGGGATGAATTCACCCCTCCACTTT. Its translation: CASSPLEGMNSPLHF.

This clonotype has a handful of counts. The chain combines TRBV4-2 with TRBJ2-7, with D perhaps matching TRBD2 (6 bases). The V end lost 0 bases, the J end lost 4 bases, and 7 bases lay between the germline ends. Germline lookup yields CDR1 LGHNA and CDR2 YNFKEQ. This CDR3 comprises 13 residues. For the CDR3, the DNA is TGTGCCAGCAGCCAAGAGGAGGGGTACGAGCAGTACTTC. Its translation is CASSQEEGYEQYF.

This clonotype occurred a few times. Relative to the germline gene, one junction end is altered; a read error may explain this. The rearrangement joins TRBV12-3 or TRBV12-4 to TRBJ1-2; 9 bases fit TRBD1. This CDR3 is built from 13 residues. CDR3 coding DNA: TGTGCCAGCAGCTTAGGGACAGGGTTTGGCTACACCTTC. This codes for CASSLGTGFGYTF.